The sequence of this T cell receptor beta chain was determined in a study of identical twins. Broader study findings: Twins shared beta out-of-frame sequences in excess, but this excess was weaker. Memory repertoires showed no such pattern, whereas abundant cord blood beta clonotypes carried fewer insertions.

This CDR3 comprises 16 residues. In germline, CDR1 is KGHSH, CDR2 LQKENI. Trimming cost V 0 bases and J 7 bases, with 13 bases left between them. Template switching introduced a universal primer site, and the cDNA bore unique molecular identifiers. One entry per CDR3 protein results from TCRdb running MiXCR on the 5' RACE reads. In the table there are about 890,000 distinct CDR3 sequences, around 12% of which are singletons. In regard to this clonotype: Antigen: not known.

Another study also made use of these data, one on yellow fever vaccine responses in identical twins. That publication notes: Among the twins, the vaccine T cell response reportedly seemed partly convergent and partly personalized.

This receptor was taken from a woman under 30 in good health. Source material: PBMCs. The rearrangement uses TRBV18 and TRBJ1-6; D is unclear. The chain's CDR3 is CASSPPMGQENSPLHF. Written as DNA, the CDR3 is TGTGCCAGCTCACCACCGATGGGCCAGGAGAATTCACCCCTCCACTTT.